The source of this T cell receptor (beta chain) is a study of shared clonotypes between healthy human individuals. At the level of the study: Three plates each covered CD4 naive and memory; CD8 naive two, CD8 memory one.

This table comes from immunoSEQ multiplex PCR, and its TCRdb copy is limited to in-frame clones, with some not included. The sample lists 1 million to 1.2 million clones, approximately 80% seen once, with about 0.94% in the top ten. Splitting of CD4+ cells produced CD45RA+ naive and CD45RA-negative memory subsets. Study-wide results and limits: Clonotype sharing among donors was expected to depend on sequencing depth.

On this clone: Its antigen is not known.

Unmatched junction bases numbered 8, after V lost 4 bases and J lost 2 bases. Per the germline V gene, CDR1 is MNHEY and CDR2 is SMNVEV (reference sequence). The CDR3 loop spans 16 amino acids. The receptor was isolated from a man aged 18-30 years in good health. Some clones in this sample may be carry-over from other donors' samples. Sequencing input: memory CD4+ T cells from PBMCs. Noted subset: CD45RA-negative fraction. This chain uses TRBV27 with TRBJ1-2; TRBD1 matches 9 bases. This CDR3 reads CASSSGGQGLNYGYTF. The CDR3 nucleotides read TGTGCCAGCAGTTCAGGGGGACAGGGCCTAAACTATGGCTACACCTTC.